A selection of T cell receptor beta chains follows, all from one sample in a study of cytomegalovirus exposure and HLA in healthy donors. Clones were sequenced by immunoSEQ multiplex PCR, and TCRdb holds only the in-frame ones, with some missing. This sample has approximately 97,000 clones, with approximately 94% found just once. The sample was PBMCs. The receptor set was obtained from a woman aged 18-35 years in good health and CMV-seronegative. Both conserved end residues are part of each CDR3. Fields, in order: clone size, J gene, D gene, CDR3 length, V gene, CDR3 protein, CDR3 DNA. D genes are given only for firm matches. Not all rows give a size; the values are once, few, many and, for expanded clones, a class.

clone size: .; J gene: TRBJ1-1; D gene: .; CDR3 length: 16; V gene: TRBV6-4; CDR3 protein: CASPFLDASIGTEAFF; CDR3 DNA: TGTGCCAGCCCCTTCCTAGACGCTTCCATAGGCACTGAAGCTTTCTTT
clone size: .; J gene: TRBJ2-7; D gene: .; CDR3 length: 14; V gene: TRBV7-9; CDR3 protein: CASSGGPGRYEQYF; CDR3 DNA: TGTGCCAGCAGCGGTGGACCAGGGAGGTACGAGCAGTACTTC
clone size: .; J gene: TRBJ1-1; D gene: .; CDR3 length: 15; V gene: TRBV6-5; CDR3 protein: CASRITYTSNTEAFF; CDR3 DNA: TGTGCCAGCAGAATAACGTACACGTCGAACACTGAAGCTTTCTTT
clone size: .; J gene: TRBJ2-5; D gene: TRBD2; CDR3 length: 14; V gene: TRBV2; CDR3 protein: CASSLLAEEETQYF; CDR3 DNA: TGTGCCAGCAGTCTACTAGCGGAGGAAGAGACCCAGTACTTC
clone size: .; J gene: TRBJ1-1; D gene: .; CDR3 length: 16; V gene: TRBV7-2; CDR3 protein: CASSLNSDRKLTEAFF; CDR3 DNA: TGTGCCAGCAGCCTAAATTCCGACAGGAAACTGACTGAAGCTTTCTTT
clone size: .; J gene: TRBJ2-3; D gene: TRBD1; CDR3 length: 14; V gene: TRBV5-1; CDR3 protein: CASSLQGWTDTQYF; CDR3 DNA: TGCGCCAGCAGCTTACAGGGGTGGACAGATACGCAGTATTTT
clone size: .; J gene: TRBJ2-1; D gene: .; CDR3 length: 12; V gene: TRBV11-3; CDR3 protein: CASSRGGNEQFF; CDR3 DNA: TGTGCCAGCAGCCGTGGGGGGAATGAGCAGTTCTTC
clone size: .; J gene: TRBJ2-7; D gene: TRBD2; CDR3 length: 14; V gene: TRBV30; CDR3 protein: CAWRLAGGLYEQYF; CDR3 DNA: TGTGCCTGGAGGTTAGCGGGAGGGTTGTACGAGCAGTACTTC
clone size: .; J gene: TRBJ2-5; D gene: TRBD1; CDR3 length: 15; V gene: TRBV9; CDR3 protein: CASSGDTGARETQYF; CDR3 DNA: TGTGCCAGCAGCGGCGATACAGGGGCGCGAGAGACCCAGTACTTC
clone size: .; J gene: TRBJ1-2; D gene: .; CDR3 length: 15; V gene: TRBV6-5; CDR3 protein: CASSYLQGLNYGYTF; CDR3 DNA: TGTGCCAGCAGTTACTTACAGGGTCTTAACTATGGCTACACCTTC
clone size: .; J gene: TRBJ2-2; D gene: .; CDR3 length: 17; V gene: TRBV10-3; CDR3 protein: CAISEPDRFWNTGELFF; CDR3 DNA: TGTGCCATCAGTGAGCCGGACAGATTTTGGAACACCGGGGAGCTGTTTTTT
clone size: .; J gene: TRBJ1-5; D gene: TRBD1; CDR3 length: 15; V gene: TRBV2; CDR3 protein: CASRGQGAPGQPQHF; CDR3 DNA: TGTGCCAGCAGGGGACAGGGGGCGCCTGGTCAGCCCCAGCATTTT
clone size: .; J gene: TRBJ1-2; D gene: .; CDR3 length: 13; V gene: TRBV27; CDR3 protein: CASSLSAARGYTF; CDR3 DNA: TGTGCCAGCAGTTTATCGGCAGCGAGGGGCTACACCTTC
clone size: .; J gene: TRBJ2-3; D gene: TRBD2; CDR3 length: 10; V gene: TRBV6-1; CDR3 protein: CASKLAGEYF; CDR3 DNA: TGTGCCAGCAAACTAGCGGGGGAGTATTTT
clone size: .; J gene: TRBJ1-1; D gene: .; CDR3 length: 16; V gene: TRBV5-4; CDR3 protein: CASSRSLTGKNTEAFF; CDR3 DNA: TGTGCCAGCAGCCGGTCCCTAACCGGGAAAAACACTGAAGCTTTCTTT
clone size: .; J gene: TRBJ2-1; D gene: TRBD2; CDR3 length: 15; V gene: TRBV29-1; CDR3 protein: CSAGGLAGVYNEQFF; CDR3 DNA: TGCAGCGCCGGAGGTCTAGCGGGAGTCTACAATGAGCAGTTCTTC
clone size: .; J gene: TRBJ2-7; D gene: .; CDR3 length: 12; V gene: TRBV5-6; CDR3 protein: CASSRDSSEQYF; CDR3 DNA: TGTGCCAGCAGCCGCGACTCCAGCGAGCAGTACTTC
clone size: .; J gene: TRBJ1-1; D gene: .; CDR3 length: 12; V gene: TRBV2; CDR3 protein: CASTHRDTEAFF; CDR3 DNA: TGTGCCAGCACCCATCGGGACACTGAAGCTTTCTTT
clone size: .; J gene: TRBJ1-5; D gene: .; CDR3 length: 13; V gene: TRBV5-8; CDR3 protein: CASTPGSNQPQHF; CDR3 DNA: TGTGCCAGCACCCCCGGGTCTAATCAGCCCCAGCATTTT
clone size: .; J gene: TRBJ2-3; D gene: TRBD2; CDR3 length: 11; V gene: TRBV15; CDR3 protein: CATISGATQYF; CDR3 DNA: TGTGCCACCATTAGCGGGGCTACGCAGTATTTT
clone size: .; J gene: TRBJ1-2; D gene: TRBD1; CDR3 length: 13; V gene: TRBV5-1; CDR3 protein: CASSLEQGAGYTF; CDR3 DNA: TGCGCCAGCAGCTTGGAGCAGGGGGCTGGCTACACCTTC
clone size: .; J gene: TRBJ2-1; D gene: .; CDR3 length: 13; V gene: TRBV4-3; CDR3 protein: CASSQTSANEQFF; CDR3 DNA: TGCGCCAGCAGCCAAACTAGTGCCAATGAGCAGTTCTTC
clone size: once; J gene: TRBJ1-4; D gene: .; CDR3 length: 16; V gene: TRBV15; CDR3 protein: CATSRKPDILGEKLFF; CDR3 DNA: TGTGCCACCAGCAGAAAACCCGACATTTTAGGTGAAAAACTGTTTTTT
clone size: .; J gene: TRBJ2-7; D gene: .; CDR3 length: 14; V gene: TRBV27; CDR3 protein: CASTPGLSTYEQYF; CDR3 DNA: TGTGCCAGCACCCCGGGACTTTCTACCTACGAGCAGTACTTC
clone size: .; J gene: TRBJ2-7; D gene: .; CDR3 length: 14; V gene: TRBV19; CDR3 protein: CASSIVPGSYEQYF; CDR3 DNA: TGTGCCAGTAGTATAGTGCCGGGATCCTACGAGCAGTACTTC
clone size: .; J gene: TRBJ2-1; D gene: .; CDR3 length: 13; V gene: TRBV15; CDR3 protein: CATSRERYNEQFF; CDR3 DNA: TGTGCCACCAGCAGAGAGCGGTACAATGAGCAGTTCTTC
clone size: few; J gene: TRBJ2-7; D gene: TRBD2; CDR3 length: 15; V gene: TRBV6-1; CDR3 protein: CASSEKSSGSYEQYF; CDR3 DNA: TGTGCCAGCAGTGAAAAGTCTAGCGGGAGCTACGAGCAGTACTTC
clone size: once; J gene: TRBJ2-2; D gene: .; CDR3 length: 16; V gene: TRBV5-1; CDR3 protein: CASSLEAGANTGELFF; CDR3 DNA: TGCGCCAGCAGCTTGGAGGCAGGGGCGAACACCGGGGAGCTGTTTTTT
clone size: once; J gene: TRBJ2-5; D gene: TRBD2; CDR3 length: 13; V gene: TRBV30; CDR3 protein: CAWGSGRVETQYF; CDR3 DNA: TGTGCCTGGGGTAGCGGGAGGGTGGAGACCCAGTACTTC
clone size: .; J gene: TRBJ1-1; D gene: .; CDR3 length: 14; V gene: TRBV4-1; CDR3 protein: CASSQEEVRDEAFF; CDR3 DNA: TGCGCCAGCAGCCAAGAAGAAGTCAGGGATGAAGCTTTCTTT
clone size: .; J gene: TRBJ2-7; D gene: TRBD2; CDR3 length: 12; V gene: TRBV29-1; CDR3 protein: CSGGLAGYEQYF; CDR3 DNA: TGCAGCGGAGGACTAGCGGGCTACGAGCAGTACTTC
clone size: once; J gene: TRBJ1-5; D gene: TRBD1; CDR3 length: 15; V gene: TRBV7-2; CDR3 protein: CASSLGTGVNQPQHF; CDR3 DNA: TGTGCCAGCAGCCTCGGGACAGGGGTCAATCAGCCCCAGCATTTT
clone size: .; J gene: TRBJ2-1; D gene: .; CDR3 length: 15; V gene: TRBV9; CDR3 protein: CASSVASDWRNEQFF; CDR3 DNA: TGTGCCAGCAGCGTGGCTAGCGACTGGAGGAATGAGCAGTTCTTC
clone size: .; J gene: TRBJ2-3; D gene: .; CDR3 length: 14; V gene: TRBV5-1; CDR3 protein: CASSPDFLTDTQYF; CDR3 DNA: TGCGCCAGCAGCCCAGACTTCCTGACAGATACGCAGTATTTT
clone size: once; J gene: TRBJ2-7; D gene: TRBD1; CDR3 length: 16; V gene: TRBV11-3; CDR3 protein: CASSSPPGQGTYEQYF; CDR3 DNA: TGTGCCAGCAGCTCCCCTCCGGGACAGGGGACATACGAGCAGTACTTC
clone size: .; J gene: TRBJ1-6; D gene: .; CDR3 length: 15; V gene: TRBV25-1; CDR3 protein: CASSEYPTDISPLHF; CDR3 DNA: TGTGCCAGCAGTGAATATCCGACAGATATTTCACCCCTCCACTTT
clone size: .; J gene: TRBJ2-1; D gene: TRBD1; CDR3 length: 16; V gene: TRBV7-3; CDR3 protein: CASSLIGTGKGNEQFF; CDR3 DNA: TGTGCCAGCAGCTTAATAGGGACAGGGAAGGGCAATGAGCAGTTCTTC
clone size: .; J gene: TRBJ1-1; D gene: .; CDR3 length: 12; V gene: TRBV29-1; CDR3 protein: CSAGAGDTEAFF; CDR3 DNA: TGCAGCGCCGGAGCCGGGGACACTGAAGCTTTCTTT
clone size: .; J gene: TRBJ2-7; D gene: .; CDR3 length: 15; V gene: TRBV4-3; CDR3 protein: CASSQTTPDSYEQYF; CDR3 DNA: TGCGCCAGCAGCCAAACTACACCGGACAGCTACGAGCAGTACTTC
clone size: .; J gene: TRBJ1-3; D gene: .; CDR3 length: 14; V gene: TRBV19; CDR3 protein: CASSIRVSGNTIYF; CDR3 DNA: TGTGCCAGTAGTATTCGGGTGTCTGGAAACACCATATATTTT
clone size: .; J gene: TRBJ1-4; D gene: TRBD1; CDR3 length: 15; V gene: TRBV5-1; CDR3 protein: CASSHQGVGNEKLFF; CDR3 DNA: TGCGCCAGCAGCCATCAGGGGGTGGGAAATGAAAAGCTGTTTTTT
clone size: .; J gene: TRBJ2-7; D gene: TRBD2; CDR3 length: 15; V gene: TRBV5-4; CDR3 protein: CASSSQAGAVYEQYF; CDR3 DNA: TGTGCCAGCAGCTCACAAGCGGGAGCGGTCTACGAGCAGTACTTC
clone size: .; J gene: TRBJ2-7; D gene: TRBD1; CDR3 length: 15; V gene: TRBV10-1; CDR3 protein: CASSSTTGGGYEQYF; CDR3 DNA: TGCGCCAGCAGTTCGACGACAGGGGGAGGCTACGAGCAGTACTTC
clone size: .; J gene: TRBJ1-1; D gene: .; CDR3 length: 14; V gene: TRBV18; CDR3 protein: CASSPGGGRSVAFF; CDR3 DNA: TGTGCCAGCTCACCAGGCGGGGGCCGTAGCGTAGCTTTCTTT
clone size: .; J gene: TRBJ2-1; D gene: TRBD2; CDR3 length: 15; V gene: TRBV9; CDR3 protein: CASSDGLALYNEQFF; CDR3 DNA: TGTGCCAGCAGCGACGGACTAGCGCTATACAATGAGCAGTTCTTC
clone size: .; J gene: TRBJ1-1; D gene: .; CDR3 length: 14; V gene: TRBV19; CDR3 protein: CASSAGPAGAEAFF; CDR3 DNA: TGTGCCAGTAGTGCGGGCCCCGCAGGGGCTGAAGCTTTCTTT
clone size: .; J gene: TRBJ2-1; D gene: TRBD2; CDR3 length: 15; V gene: TRBV5-1; CDR3 protein: CASSLSGAPHNEQFF; CDR3 DNA: TGCGCCAGCAGCTTGAGCGGGGCGCCCCACAATGAGCAGTTCTTC
clone size: once; J gene: TRBJ2-3; D gene: TRBD2; CDR3 length: 15; V gene: TRBV5-4; CDR3 protein: CASSRGGGITDTQYF; CDR3 DNA: TGTGCCAGCTCGCGCGGGGGAGGGATCACAGATACGCAGTATTTT
clone size: .; J gene: TRBJ1-1; D gene: .; CDR3 length: 12; V gene: TRBV28; CDR3 protein: CASRLTGVEAFF; CDR3 DNA: TGTGCCAGCAGGCTGACAGGAGTTGAAGCTTTCTTT
clone size: once; J gene: TRBJ1-5; D gene: .; CDR3 length: 13; V gene: TRBV7-2; CDR3 protein: CASSLQSNQPQHF; CDR3 DNA: TGTGCCAGCAGCTTACAGAGCAATCAGCCCCAGCATTTT
clone size: .; J gene: TRBJ1-5; D gene: .; CDR3 length: 15; V gene: TRBV5-6; CDR3 protein: CASSLGGGVRQPQHF; CDR3 DNA: TGTGCCAGCAGCTTAGGTGGAGGGGTCCGGCAGCCCCAGCATTTT